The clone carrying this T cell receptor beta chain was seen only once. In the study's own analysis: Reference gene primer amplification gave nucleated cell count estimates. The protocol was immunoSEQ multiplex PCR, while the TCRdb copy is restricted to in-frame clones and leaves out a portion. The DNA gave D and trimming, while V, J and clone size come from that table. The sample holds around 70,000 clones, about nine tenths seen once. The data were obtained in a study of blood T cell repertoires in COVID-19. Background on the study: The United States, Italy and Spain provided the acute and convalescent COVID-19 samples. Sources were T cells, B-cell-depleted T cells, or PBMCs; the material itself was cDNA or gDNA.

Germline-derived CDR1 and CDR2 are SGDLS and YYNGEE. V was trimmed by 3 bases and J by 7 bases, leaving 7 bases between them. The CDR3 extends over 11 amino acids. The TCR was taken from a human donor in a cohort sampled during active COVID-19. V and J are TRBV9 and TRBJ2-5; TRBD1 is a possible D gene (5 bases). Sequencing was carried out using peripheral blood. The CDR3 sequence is CASSGQGTQYF. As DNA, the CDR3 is TGTGCCAGCAGCGGGCAGGGGACCCAGTACTTC.